This is a list of T cell receptor beta chains from one sample in a study of CD8 T cells in ankylosing spondylitis. TCRdb itself ran the 5' RACE reads through MiXCR, one entry per CDR3 protein. The profile covers more than 25,000 distinct CDR3 sequences, with about 14% appearing a single time and around a third taken by the ten largest. The sample comprised blood. All receptors derive from a male donor with ankylosing spondylitis or in good health (not recorded which). Each CDR3 is given with its conserved first and last residue. Fields, in order: V gene, J gene, clone size, D gene, CDR3 protein, CDR3 DNA. The D gene is left open where the match is weak. Clone size is shown for a subset of rows, as once, few, many or a class of expanded clone.

TRBV28,TRBJ2-3,few,TRBD2,CASRPGLASDTQYF,TGTGCCAGCAGGCCGGGACTAGCATCAGATACGCAGTATTTT
TRBV27,TRBJ2-1,few,TRBD2,CASSFYLAGGRYNEQFF,TGTGCCAGCAGTTTTTATCTAGCGGGAGGGCGGTACAATGAGCAGTTCTTC
TRBV7-9,TRBJ2-7,few,-,CASSSGTSYEQYF,TGTGCCAGCAGCTCCGGGACTTCTTACGAGCAGTACTTC
TRBV12-3/TRBV12-4,TRBJ2-5,-,-,CASALAWETQYF,TGTGCCAGCGCCCTAGCGTGGGAGACCCAGTACTTC
TRBV7-2,TRBJ2-5,-,-,CASSLRRGRETQYF,TGTGCCAGCAGCTTACGAAGGGGCAGAGAGACCCAGTACTTC
TRBV12-3/TRBV12-4,TRBJ1-3,-,-,CASSLGDIGNTIYF,TGTGCCAGCAGTTTGGGGGACATTGGAAACACCATATATTTT
TRBV14,TRBJ2-7,-,-,CASSYWDDEQYF,TGTGCCAGCAGCTACTGGGACGACGAGCAGTACTTC
TRBV29-1,TRBJ2-2,-,-,CSVGVQGPGELFF,TGCAGCGTTGGGGTCCAAGGCCCCGGGGAGCTGTTTTTT
TRBV28,TRBJ1-5,few,TRBD1,CASKQGANQPQHF,TGTGCCAGCAAGCAGGGGGCTAATCAGCCCCAGCATTTT
TRBV12-3/TRBV12-4,TRBJ2-2,few,-,CASSFLGETGELFF,TGTGCCAGCAGTTTCCTGGGGGAGACCGGGGAGCTGTTTTTT
TRBV7-9,TRBJ2-4,-,-,CASSPADTVAKNIQYF,TGTGCCAGCAGCCCCGCGGACACAGTAGCCAAAAACATTCAGTACTTC
TRBV6-5,TRBJ2-2,few,TRBD2,CASRALAGAPTGELFF,TGTGCCAGCAGAGCACTAGCGGGAGCCCCCACCGGGGAGCTGTTTTTT
TRBV6-2/TRBV6-3,TRBJ2-2,-,-,CASSYSRYRANTGELFF,TGTGCCAGCAGTTACTCGAGATACAGAGCGAACACCGGGGAGCTGTTTTTT